These T cell receptor beta chains were read from a single sample in a study of T cell responses to AZD1222 COVID-19 vaccine. Libraries were prepared by immunoSEQ multiplex PCR; TCRdb keeps only in-frame clonotypes and omits some of them. The sample records roughly 120,000 clones, about nine tenths being singletons. The sequencing used peripheral blood, collected on day 0 of AZD1222 vaccination. These receptor sequences come from an adult in good health. CDR3s include the opening cysteine and the closing phenylalanine or tryptophan. Fields, in order: J gene, D gene, V gene, clone size, CDR3 DNA, CDR3 protein. A D gene is named only where the DNA matches it firmly. Clone size, where shown, is once, few, many, or a class for clones that have expanded.

TRBJ2-5 TRBD1 TRBV12-5 NA TGTGCTAGTTCCCCCCGGGACAGGGGAGAGACCCAGTACTTC CASSPRDRGETQYF
TRBJ1-1 TRBD1 TRBV5-1 few TGCGCCAGCAGCACCAGGGGGTCGGACACTGAAGCTTTCTTT CASSTRGSDTEAFF
TRBJ1-2 NA TRBV5-6 once TGTGCCAGCACCCCGGCGTCCGGAGCTGGGGACTACACCTTC CASTPASGAGDYTF
TRBJ2-3 NA TRBV7-3 few TGTGCCAGCAGCTTAGGAAGCACAGATACGCAGTATTTT CASSLGSTDTQYF
TRBJ1-6 NA TRBV19 NA TGTGCCAGTAGTATCAGGGTAATGGATTCACCCCTCCACTTT CASSIRVMDSPLHF
TRBJ1-4 NA TRBV18 NA TGTGCCAGCTCACCACAGGGAGGGCGGGAAAAACTGTTTTTT CASSPQGGREKLFF
TRBJ1-1 TRBD1 TRBV2 NA TGTGCCAGCGTGCGGGACAGGGGTTTGGCTTTCTTT CASVRDRGLAFF
TRBJ1-5 NA TRBV19 once TGTGCCAGTAGTATAAAGGGGGGCAATCAGCCCCAGCATTTT CASSIKGGNQPQHF
TRBJ1-3 NA TRBV6-1 NA TGTGCCAGCAGTTCTCCCTCTGGAAACACCATATATTTT CASSSPSGNTIYF
TRBJ1-1 TRBD1 TRBV11-3 NA TGTGCCAGCAGCGGGAGGACAGGGGTCACTGAAGCTTTCTTT CASSGRTGVTEAFF
TRBJ2-2 TRBD1 TRBV7-9 NA TGTGCCACTGAGGACAGGGTGTTTACAACCGGGGAGCTGTTTTTT CATEDRVFTTGELFF
TRBJ1-4 NA TRBV7-9 NA TGTGCCAGCAGCCGGACAACTTCAACTAATGAAAAACTGTTTTTT CASSRTTSTNEKLFF
TRBJ2-7 TRBD1 TRBV5-4 NA TGTGCCAGCAGCCTAGGGACAGGGAACTCCGAGCAGTACTTC CASSLGTGNSEQYF
TRBJ2-1 NA TRBV5-1 NA TGCGCCAGCAGCTTGGCCGTAGGGGACTGGGCCCTCTTC CASSLAVGDWALF
TRBJ2-1 NA TRBV4-1 NA TGCGCCAGCAGCCCGGGACACCCCTCCTACAATGAGCAGTTCTTC CASSPGHPSYNEQFF
TRBJ2-3 NA TRBV5-1 NA TGCGCCAGCAGCTTGGCCAGGGCGGGAACAGATACGCAGTATTTT CASSLARAGTDTQYF
TRBJ2-7 NA TRBV13 NA TGTGCCAGCAGCTTAGGGCGGGATGGGTCCTACGAGCAGTACTTC CASSLGRDGSYEQYF
TRBJ2-5 NA TRBV12-3/TRBV12-4 NA TGTGCCAGCAGACTTCTCACCCAAGAGACCCAGTACTTC CASRLLTQETQYF
TRBJ1-4 NA TRBV6-5 NA TGTGCCAGCAGTTACTCGATCGGGGGGGGAAGTGAAAAACTGTTTTTT CASSYSIGGGSEKLFF
TRBJ1-5 NA TRBV7-2 NA TGTGCCAGCAGCCGGGGTTTGGGGGACAATCAGCCCCAGCATTTT CASSRGLGDNQPQHF
TRBJ2-2 NA TRBV6-1 NA TGTGCCAGCAGTGCGACAGTAAGGACCCCCCCCGGGGAGCTGTTTTTT CASSATVRTPPGELFF
TRBJ1-2 NA TRBV29-1 NA TGCAGCGCCGCCGGGACGGTCTATGGCTACACCTTC CSAAGTVYGYTF
TRBJ2-7 NA TRBV6-4 NA TGTGCCAGCAGAGCTAGGCTTACCTACGAGCAGTACTTC CASRARLTYEQYF
TRBJ2-5 NA TRBV7-9 NA TGTGCCAGCAGCTTAGTATCTTATTTGATTCAAGGAGGAGAAGAGACCCAGTACTTC CASSLVSYLIQGGEETQYF
TRBJ1-2 NA TRBV11-2 NA TGTGCCAGCAGCTCACCGACAGGAGGTTATAACTATGGCTACACCTTC CASSSPTGGYNYGYTF
TRBJ2-7 NA TRBV18 NA TGTGCCAGCTCACCCCCCGCGGGCAGGGCCACCTACGAGCAGTACTTC CASSPPAGRATYEQYF
TRBJ2-2 NA TRBV19 NA TGTGCCAGTAGTCCAGGCCGGGGGGCAGACACCGGGGAGCTGTTTTTT CASSPGRGADTGELFF
TRBJ2-7 NA TRBV6-5 NA TGTGCCAGCAGTTACTCCGCAGGGAACGAGCAGTACTTC CASSYSAGNEQYF
TRBJ2-2 NA TRBV24-1 few TGTGCCACCAGTGCCGCGACTAGTCCGAACACCGGGGAGCTGTTTTTT CATSAATSPNTGELFF
TRBJ1-1 TRBD1 TRBV27 NA TGTGCCAGCAGTTATAGGACAGGGCGTGTAGACACTGAAGCTTTCTTT CASSYRTGRVDTEAFF
TRBJ1-4 NA TRBV3-1/TRBV3-2 NA TGTGCCAGCAGCCAAGGGTTCGAAGGTAATGAAAAACTGTTTTTT CASSQGFEGNEKLFF
TRBJ2-5 TRBD2 TRBV19 NA TGTGCCAGTAGGACGGCAGGACTAGCGGGCGGGAGGGAGACCCAGTACTTC CASRTAGLAGGRETQYF
TRBJ1-1 NA TRBV28 NA TGTGCCAGCAGTTCGCCGACGGTAGAAGCTTTCTTT CASSSPTVEAFF
TRBJ2-7 NA TRBV4-2 NA TGTGCCAGCAGCCGGGCCAGTAGCGGAGTCTCCTACGAGCAGTACTTC CASSRASSGVSYEQYF
TRBJ2-2 NA TRBV10-3 NA TGTGCCATCAGTGAGATTCCCGCGGGCGGGGAGCTGTTTTTT CAISEIPAGGELFF
TRBJ2-5 NA TRBV7-9 NA TGTGCCAGCAGCTTAGCAGGGGGGGAGACCCAGTACTTC CASSLAGGETQYF
TRBJ2-1 TRBD2 TRBV23-1 NA TGCGCCAGCAGCCGTATCCGAATCCAGCGGGAGATAAATGAGCAGTTCTTC CASSRIRIQREINEQFF
TRBJ1-2 TRBD1 TRBV19 once TGTGCCAGTAGTCTAGACAGGGGGCGAAGCTATGGCTACACCTTC CASSLDRGRSYGYTF
TRBJ2-2 TRBD2 TRBV9 NA TGTGCCAGCAGCGTCCGGTTCGGGGGAGGGCCTGGCGGGGAGCTGTTTTTT CASSVRFGGGPGGELFF
TRBJ2-5 TRBD1 TRBV10-3 NA TGTGCCAGCCAGGGACAGGGGGACCAAGAGACCCAGTACTTC CASQGQGDQETQYF
TRBJ2-2 TRBD2 TRBV5-1 NA TGCGCCAGCAGCTTGGATTTTGGGGGACTAAAGACCGGGGAGCTGTTTTTT CASSLDFGGLKTGELFF
TRBJ2-7 NA TRBV15 NA TGTGCCACCAGCAGAGGTAGGGGCTACGAGCAGTACTTC CATSRGRGYEQYF
TRBJ2-1 TRBD2 TRBV6-2/TRBV6-3 NA TGTGCCAGCAGTTACTCAGCTAGCGGGGGTGGTGAGCAGTTCTTC CASSYSASGGGEQFF
TRBJ1-3 NA TRBV3-1/TRBV3-2 NA TGTGCCAGCAGCCAAGATGGAGGGTTCTCTGGAAACACCATATATTTT CASSQDGGFSGNTIYF
TRBJ1-5 NA TRBV10-3 NA TGTGCCATCAGTGAGGGAGCCATGGGGCAGCCCCAGCATTTT CAISEGAMGQPQHF
TRBJ2-2 NA TRBV19 NA TGTGCCAGTAATTGGCTTACGAACACCGGGGAGCTGTTTTTT CASNWLTNTGELFF
TRBJ1-1 TRBD1 TRBV11-2 NA TGTGCCAGCAGCCCTTGGACAGGGGGGAACACTGAAGCTTTCTTT CASSPWTGGNTEAFF
TRBJ1-3 NA TRBV4-2 NA TGTGCCAGCAGCCAAGATCGGACCCTCGGAAACACCATATATTTT CASSQDRTLGNTIYF
TRBJ1-4 NA TRBV7-2 NA TGTGCCAGCAGCTTAGAGGCAGGTCCTAATGAAAAACTGTTTTTT CASSLEAGPNEKLFF
TRBJ2-1 TRBD2 TRBV15 NA TGTGCCACCAGCAGAGATCGACAGTCGGCGGGGGCCTACAATGAGCAGTTCTTC CATSRDRQSAGAYNEQFF
TRBJ2-1 TRBD1 TRBV5-6 NA TGTGCCAGCAGCCCAGGGACAGGGACATCCTACAATGAGCAGTTCTTC CASSPGTGTSYNEQFF
TRBJ2-7 TRBD1 TRBV4-2 few TGTGCCAGCAGCCGACCGGGACAGGGGGCCGGCGAGCAGTACTTC CASSRPGQGAGEQYF
TRBJ2-3 NA TRBV25-1 NA TGTGCCAGCAGTAACCTGACAGGCTACCGCACAGATACGCAGTATTTT CASSNLTGYRTDTQYF
TRBJ1-3 NA TRBV9 NA TGTGCCAGCAGCGCCGGAGGGAGCTCTGGAAACACCATATATTTT CASSAGGSSGNTIYF
TRBJ2-7 TRBD2 TRBV5-1 NA TGCGCCAGCAGCTTGGCCTCTAGCGGGGGCTCTACCTACGAGCAGTACTTC CASSLASSGGSTYEQYF